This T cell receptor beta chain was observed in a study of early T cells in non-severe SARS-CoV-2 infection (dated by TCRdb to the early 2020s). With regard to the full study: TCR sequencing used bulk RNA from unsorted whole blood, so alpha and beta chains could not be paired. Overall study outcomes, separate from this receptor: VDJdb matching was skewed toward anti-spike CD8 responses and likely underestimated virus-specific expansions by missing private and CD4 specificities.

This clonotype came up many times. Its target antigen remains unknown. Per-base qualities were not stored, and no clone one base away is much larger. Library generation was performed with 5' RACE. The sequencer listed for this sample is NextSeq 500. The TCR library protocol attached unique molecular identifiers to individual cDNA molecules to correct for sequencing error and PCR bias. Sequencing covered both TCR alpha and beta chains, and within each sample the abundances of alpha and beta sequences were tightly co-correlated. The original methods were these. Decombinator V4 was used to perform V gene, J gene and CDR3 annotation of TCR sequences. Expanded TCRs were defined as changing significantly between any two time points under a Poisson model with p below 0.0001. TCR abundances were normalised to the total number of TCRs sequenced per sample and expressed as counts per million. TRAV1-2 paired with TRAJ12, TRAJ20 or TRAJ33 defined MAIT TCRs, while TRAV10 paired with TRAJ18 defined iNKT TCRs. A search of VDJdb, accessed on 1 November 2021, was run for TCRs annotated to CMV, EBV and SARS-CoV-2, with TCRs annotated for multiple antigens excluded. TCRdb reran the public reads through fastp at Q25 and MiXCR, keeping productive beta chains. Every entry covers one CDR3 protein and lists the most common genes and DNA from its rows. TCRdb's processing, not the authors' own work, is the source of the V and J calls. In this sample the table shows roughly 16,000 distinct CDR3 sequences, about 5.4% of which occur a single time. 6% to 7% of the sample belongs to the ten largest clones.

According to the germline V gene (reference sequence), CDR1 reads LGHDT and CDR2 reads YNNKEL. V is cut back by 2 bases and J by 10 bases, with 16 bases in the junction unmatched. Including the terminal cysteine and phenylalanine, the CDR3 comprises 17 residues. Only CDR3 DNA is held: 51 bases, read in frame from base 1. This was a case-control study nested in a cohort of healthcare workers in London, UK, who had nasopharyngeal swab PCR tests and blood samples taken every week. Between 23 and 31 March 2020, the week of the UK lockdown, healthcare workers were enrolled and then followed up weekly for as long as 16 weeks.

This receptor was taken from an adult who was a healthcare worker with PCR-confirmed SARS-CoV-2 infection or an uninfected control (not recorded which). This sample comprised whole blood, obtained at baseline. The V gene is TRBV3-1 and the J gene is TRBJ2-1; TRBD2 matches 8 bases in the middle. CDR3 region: CASSQKYGTRGSSEQFF. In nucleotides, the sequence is TGTGCCAGCAGCCAAAAATACGGGACTAGGGGGTCCAGCGAGCAGTTCTTC.